Each of the 14 T cell receptor beta chains below was sequenced from the same sample in a study of OX40 agonist ivuxolimab in advanced cancers. Using immunoSEQ multiplex PCR, the repertoire was profiled, and TCRdb retains in-frame clones only, with some absent. Of over 80,000 clones in the sample, around 87% were seen once. This sample comprised CD4+ or CD8+ T cells sorted from blood, obtained in a trial of the OX40 agonist ivuxolimab. These receptor sequences come from an adult with an advanced solid tumor such as melanoma, head and neck, liver or kidney cancer.

The chain has TRBV5-1 and TRBJ1-4; TRBD1 matches 7 bases. V shed 5 bases, J shed 3 bases, and the junction held 7 bases outside the gene matches. The CDR3 has 15 residues. Germline CDR1 is SGHRS and CDR2 is YFSETQ. Written as DNA, the CDR3 is TGCGCCAGCAGAGCGGCGGGACAGCCTAATGAAAAACTGTTTTTT. It translates to CASRAAGQPNEKLFF.

This chain links TRBV30 with TRBJ2-7, with 9 bases lining up with TRBD1. The CDR3 totals 13 residues. V lost 2 bases to trimming and J lost 6 bases; unmatched junction nucleotides: 5. Germline lookup yields CDR1 GTSNPN and CDR2 SVGIG (reference sequence). This CDR3 is CAWSPGTGLEQYV. The CDR3 bases are TGTGCCTGGAGTCCCGGGACAGGGCTCGAGCAGTACGTC.

This clone was counted a single time. The genes are TRBV6-5 and TRBJ2-7, with TRBD1 identical over 10 bases. Germline V CDR1 and CDR2: MNHEY, SVGAGI. This CDR3 region has 13 residues. Trimming at V came to 5 bases and at J to 5 bases, leaving 3 bases not matched to a gene. The CDR3 loop reads CASSRDRGNEQYV. For the CDR3, the DNA is TGTGCCAGCAGTCGGGACAGGGGTAACGAGCAGTACGTC.

This chain connects TRBV5-1 to TRBJ2-5, with D uncertain. Germline loops: CDR1 SGHRS, CDR2 YFSETQ. The CDR3 spans 16 residues. Deletions cut 4 bases from V and 2 bases from J, with 18 bases between. The chain's CDR3 is CASSPSPGKTQETQYF. The CDR3 DNA reads TGCGCCAGCAGCCCTTCGCCAGGAAAAACGCAAGAGACCCAGTACTTC.

The gene calls are TRBV4-2 and TRBJ2-5; D possibly corresponds to TRBD2 (6 bases). Looked up from germline, CDR1 is LGHNA and CDR2 is YNFKEQ. The CDR3 has 13 residues. Trimming took 8 bases from V and 1 from J, leaving 11 bases between them. CDR3 loop: CASGPRGQETQYF. CDR3 bases: TGTGCCAGCGGCCCGCGGGGCCAAGAGACCCAGTACTTC.

The chain recombines TRBV10-3 with TRBJ2-1, with 11 bases lining up with TRBD2. With V trimmed by 0 bases and J by 4 bases, 5 bases remained unmatched. This CDR3 is 17 amino acids long. CDR1 and CDR2 from the germline V gene are ENHRY and SYGVKD. As DNA, the CDR3 is TGTGCCATCAGTGAGTCGAATCGGACTAGCGGGTACAATGAGCAGTTCTTC. Its protein is CAISESNRTSGYNEQFF.

On this clone itself: Other DNA sequences within the sample encode an identical CDR3. The chain couples TRBV5-4 to TRBJ1-5; D is uncertain. The V gene's germline CDR1 is SGHNT and CDR2 YYREEE (reference sequence). The CDR3 consists of 13 residues. Deletions cut 0 bases from V and 5 bases from J, with 6 bases between. The CDR3 is CASSLDIYQPQHF. CDR3 DNA sequence: TGTGCCAGCAGCTTGGACATATATCAGCCCCAGCATTTT.

The chain recombines TRBV7-9 with TRBJ2-3; TRBD2 agrees at 8 bases. J was trimmed by 0 bases and V by 4 bases; bases with no gene match: 3. The CDR3 runs to 15 residues. In germline, CDR1 is SEHNR, CDR2 FQNEAQ (reference sequence). The CDR3 DNA is TGTGCCAGCAGCTCGACTAGCGCTAGCACAGATACGCAGTATTTT. The encoded protein is CASSSTSASTDTQYF.

The rearrangement joins TRBV5-1 to TRBJ1-1; TRBD1 might be the D (5 bases). The CDR3 length is 15 residues. V lost 2 bases and J lost 4, with 15 bases in between. In germline, CDR1 is SGHRS, CDR2 YFSETQ. For the CDR3, the DNA is TGCGCCAGCAGCTTTACTGGGTCCGGGGCCACTGAAGCTTTCTTT. Protein: CASSFTGSGATEAFF. Full variable domain (outside the CDR3, taken from reference TRBV5-1 and TRBJ1-1): KAGVTQTPRYLIKTRGQQVTLSCSPISGHRSVSWYQQTPGQGLQFLFEYFSETQRNKGNFPGRFSGRQFSNSRSEMNVSTLELGDSALYLCASSFTGSGATEAFFGQGTRLTVV.

V and J are TRBV28 and TRBJ1-3, with D perhaps matching TRBD1 (5 bases). The V gene's germline CDR1 is MDHEN and CDR2 SYDVKM. V was shortened by 6 bases and J by 8 bases, with 14 bases between the two germline ends. The CDR3 runs to 13 residues. The CDR3 DNA reads TGTGCCAGCAGGGGGCAGGGTGTAGACACCATATATTTT. Its protein product is CASRGQGVDTIYF.

The rearrangement links TRBV5-6 to TRBJ2-3, with D perhaps TRBD2 (5 bases). The CDR3 sequence is 14 residues long. CDR1 and CDR2 from the germline V gene are SGHDT and YYEEEE. V lost 2 bases and J 4 bases, leaving 11 bases between the germline ends. The CDR3 reads CASSFSGSSDTQYF. The CDR3 DNA reads as TGTGCCAGCAGCTTTAGTGGGAGCTCAGATACGCAGTATTTT.

V gene TRBV11-3 combines with J gene TRBJ2-2; TRBD2 might be the D (5 bases). The CDR3 is made up of 15 amino acids. Germline V gives CDR1 SGHNT, CDR2 YENEEA. V was trimmed by 5 bases and J by 6 bases, leaving 16 bases between them. CDR3 nucleotide sequence: TGTGCCAGCAGCCTAAGCGCCCGGGGTCCCGGGGAGCTGTTTTTT. Its protein is CASSLSARGPGELFF. The variable domain in full, with the rest retrieved from reference TRBV11-3 and TRBJ2-2, is EAGVVQSPRYKIIEKKQPVAFWCNPISGHNTLYWYLQNLGQGPELLIRYENEEAVDDSQLPKDRFSAERLKGVDSTLKIQPAELGDSAVYLCASSLSARGPGELFFGEGSRLTVL.

In its sample, this clone was seen a few times. The rearrangement uses TRBV4-3 and TRBJ1-2; 8 nucleotides agree with TRBD1. The junction had 7 bases not matched to a gene; V was cut back by 4 bases and J by 0 bases. The germline V gene has CDR1 LGHNA and CDR2 YSLEER. The CDR3 has 16 residues. The CDR3 here is CASSPGTTGANYGYTF. Here the CDR3 DNA reads TGCGCCAGCAGCCCGGGGACGACAGGGGCTAACTATGGCTACACCTTC.

This chain uses TRBV2 with TRBJ1-5; possible D gene TRBD1, 5 bases. V was cut by 8 bases and J by 0 bases, with 11 bases left in between. The germline gives CDR1 SNHLY, CDR2 FYNNEI. This CDR3 has 14 amino acids. The CDR3 loop reads CASVRDYSNQPQHF. CDR3 in DNA: TGTGCCAGCGTCAGGGATTATAGCAATCAGCCCCAGCATTTT.